The source of this TCR beta chain is a study of post-analysis software for immune sequencing data. A note on this clonotype: The antigen is unknown.

The study's findings and limits: There were several TRBV segments more frequent in patients than controls, and TRBV5-6, TRBV5-1 and TRBV20-1 were among them.

Every TCR beta cDNA library bore unique molecular identifiers. MiXCR was run by TCRdb on the PCR reads, yielding one entry per CDR3 protein. Of about 770,000 distinct CDR3 sequences in the sample, 35% to 55% are singletons; the top ten hold 4.9%. CDR1 MDHEN and CDR2 SYDVKM come from the germline V gene. The CDR3 totals 13 residues. V trimming: 5 bases; J trimming: 3 bases; junction bases outside the gene matches: 2. Sequencing was carried out using blood. The J gene is TRBJ2-7, the V gene TRBV28; 9 nucleotides match TRBD1. The receptor was isolated from a girl aged 5 to 17 with multiple sclerosis. CDR3 nucleotide sequence: TGTGCCAGCAGTGGGGACAGGGTCTACGAGCAGTACTTC. Translation gives CASSGDRVYEQYF. Based on the CDR3 plus reference TRBV28 and TRBJ2-7, the full variable domain is DVKVTQSSRYLVKRTGEKVFLECVQDMDHENMFWYRQDPGLGLRLIYFSYDVKMKEKGDIPEGYSVSREKKERFSLILESASTNQTSMYLCASSGDRVYEQYFGPGTRLTVT.